The next 22 T cell receptor beta chains were all read from a single sample in a study of Tregs in tolerant kidney transplant recipients. Using immunoSEQ multiplex PCR, the repertoire was profiled, and TCRdb retains in-frame clones only, with some absent. The sample holds about 66,000 clones; over 85% are singletons and the top ten take 10% to 11%. The sample here was CD8+ T cells from blood, taken before the transplant. Receptor source: a human donor who received a combined kidney and bone marrow transplant.

This clone was seen a few times. The chain combines TRBV4-3 with TRBJ2-1; possible D gene TRBD1, 6 bases. V lost 0 bases and J 12 bases, leaving 18 bases between the germline ends. The CDR3 has 15 amino acids. Germline V gene sequence: CDR1 LGHNA, CDR2 YSLEER. In DNA form, the CDR3 reads TGCGCCAGCAGCCAAGACAGGGGCTCATTTGTGTCGCAGTTCTTC. Translated: CASSQDRGSFVSQFF.

The chain is built from TRBV7-9 and TRBJ2-3; 7 bases are shared with TRBD1. Germline loops: CDR1 SEHNR, CDR2 FQNEAQ (reference sequence). J was trimmed by 3 bases and V by 5 bases; bases with no gene match: 11. This CDR3 region has 16 residues. This CDR3 is CASSMYGTEGTDTQYF. The CDR3, as DNA: TGTGCCAGCAGCATGTACGGGACAGAGGGGACAGATACGCAGTATTTT.

V gene TRBV27 combines with J gene TRBJ2-7; D unresolved. CDR3 length: 14 residues. Germline lookup yields CDR1 MNHEY and CDR2 SMNVEV (reference sequence). Trimming cost V 4 bases and J 2 bases, with 12 bases left between them. CDR3 loop: CASSSLNSPYEQYF. The CDR3 coding sequence is TGTGCCAGCAGTTCGTTAAACTCTCCCTACGAGCAGTACTTC.

This clone has a single count. The V and J genes are TRBV2 and TRBJ2-5, with 12 bases matching TRBD2. From germline, CDR1 is SNHLY and CDR2 FYNNEI. Unmatched junction bases numbered 5, after V lost 4 bases and J lost 5 bases. The CDR3 has 15 residues. The chain's CDR3 is CASSGLAGGGETQYF. In DNA, the CDR3 is TGTGCCAGCAGTGGTCTAGCGGGAGGGGGGGAGACCCAGTACTTC.

The chain carries TRBV9 and TRBJ1-2; possibly TRBD1 for D (5 bases). Between the trimmed V and J ends, which lost 5 bases and 6 bases, there was a span of 14 bases. This CDR3 has 13 amino acids. Germline V gene lookup returns CDR1 SGDLS and CDR2 YYNGEE. The CDR3 sequence: CASRPASGDGYTF. As DNA, the CDR3 is TGTGCCAGCAGACCAGCCTCGGGGGATGGCTACACCTTC.

The rearrangement links TRBV6-5 to TRBJ2-3; D is perhaps TRBD2 (6 bases). This CDR3 comprises 15 residues. Between the trimmed V and J ends, which lost 4 bases and 4 bases, there was a span of 15 bases. CDR1 and CDR2 (germline): MNHEY, SVGAGI. For the CDR3, the DNA is TGTGCCAGCAGTTCTCAGACTAGGTTATCAGATACGCAGTATTTT. Its translation is CASSSQTRLSDTQYF.

The rearrangement uses TRBV9 and TRBJ2-1; a possible D gene is TRBD2 (6 bases). Germline CDR1 reads SGDLS; CDR2 reads YYNGEE. This CDR3 is 14 amino acids long. V lost 5 bases and J lost 5, with 14 bases in between. CDR3 loop: CASSRDSSHNEQFF. The CDR3 DNA sequence: TGTGCCAGCAGTAGGGACTCAAGCCACAATGAGCAGTTCTTC.

This chain uses TRBV2 with TRBJ2-5; 10 nucleotides match TRBD2. The junction had 2 bases not matched to a gene; V was cut back by 5 bases and J by 5 bases. CDR3 length: 13 residues. Germline CDR1 SNHLY, CDR2 FYNNEI. CDR3 amino acids: CASSPTSGETQYF. CDR3 DNA sequence: TGTGCCAGCAGTCCGACTAGCGGGGAGACCCAGTACTTC. The full variable domain, in which reference TRBV2 and TRBJ2-5 provide the parts outside the CDR3, is EPEVTQTPSHQVTQMGQEVILRCVPISNHLYFYWYRQILGQKVEFLVSFYNNEISEKSEIFDDQFSVERPDGSNFTLKIRSTKLEDSAMYFCASSPTSGETQYFGPGTRLLVL.

J is TRBJ1-1 and V is TRBV5-4; D is possibly TRBD1 (5 bases). With 5 bases removed from V and 0 bases from J, the gap between germline ends came to 11 bases. Germline CDR1 and CDR2: SGHNT and YYREEE (reference sequence). The CDR3 consists of 14 residues. The chain's CDR3 is CASRPTVMNTEAFF. In nucleotides, the CDR3 is TGTGCCAGCAGGCCGACAGTAATGAACACTGAAGCTTTCTTT.

The rearrangement joins TRBV27 to TRBJ1-2, with D maybe TRBD1 (5 bases). V lost 3 bases to trimming and J lost 1 base, with 9 bases between them. Germline V gene lookup returns CDR1 MNHEY and CDR2 SMNVEV (reference sequence). The CDR3 has 14 residues. CDR3 DNA: TGTGCCAGCAGTTTCCAGGGCGGTAACTATGGCTACACCTTC. As protein: CASSFQGGNYGYTF.

V and J are TRBV2 and TRBJ1-1; unclear D gene. Germline CDR1 is SNHLY and CDR2 is FYNNEI. Trimming took off 4 bases at V and 7 bases at J, with 10 bases between the two ends. There are 12 residues in the CDR3. CDR3 in amino acids: CASSGLDYEAFF. In DNA form, the CDR3 reads TGTGCCAGCAGTGGATTAGACTATGAAGCTTTCTTT.

The V and J genes are TRBV5-1 and TRBJ1-6, with D possibly being TRBD1 (5 bases). Germline loops: CDR1 SGHRS, CDR2 YFSETQ. The germline V and J ends were trimmed by 2 bases and 8 bases, with 11 bases remaining between them. The CDR3 contains 14 residues. The CDR3 nucleotides are TGCGCCAGCAGCTTCAGGGACTTCGATTCACCCCTCCACTTT. Translated, it gives CASSFRDFDSPLHF.

The V call is TRBV30, the J call TRBJ2-7; D gene unclear. CDR3 size: 11 residues. V dropped 3 bases and J dropped 3 bases, with 6 bases sitting between them. Germline lookup yields CDR1 GTSNPN and CDR2 SVGIG (reference sequence). In DNA form, the CDR3 reads TGTGCCTGGAGCGCAGGCTACGAGCAGTACTTC. Translation: CAWSAGYEQYF.

The chain couples TRBV7-3 to TRBJ2-5; 13 bases fit TRBD2. The V segment lost 5 bases and the J segment 3 bases; nucleotides outside the gene matches: 3. Germline lookup yields CDR1 SGHTA and CDR2 FQGTGA. There are 15 residues in the CDR3. The CDR3 reads CASSRGTSGKETQYF. The CDR3 nucleotides are TGTGCCAGCAGCCGCGGGACTAGCGGGAAAGAGACCCAGTACTTC.

The chain couples TRBV30 to TRBJ1-2; 7 bases fit TRBD1. After removal of 1 base from V and 8 bases from J, the junction contained 10 bases not matched to a gene. CDR3 length: 14 residues. Germline CDR1 GTSNPN, CDR2 SVGIG (reference sequence). The CDR3, as DNA: TGTGCCTGGAGTGGTCCGACAGGGACTAGGGGCTACACCTTC. Translating gives CAWSGPTGTRGYTF. Full variable domain (rest looked up from reference TRBV30 and TRBJ1-2): SQTIHQWPATLVQPVGSPLSLECTVEGTSNPNLYWYRQAAGRGLQLLFYSVGIGQISSEVPQNLSASRPQDRQFILSSKKLLLSDSGFYLCAWSGPTGTRGYTFGSGTRLTVV.

This rearrangement joins TRBV28 to TRBJ1-5; D perhaps matches TRBD1 (6 bases). The length of the CDR3 is 13 residues. In germline, CDR1 is MDHEN, CDR2 SYDVKM. V lost 8 bases and J 6 bases, leaving 14 bases between the germline ends. In DNA form, the CDR3 reads TGTGCCAGCTCGGGGGGGCTGCGTCAGCCCCAGCATTTT. Amino acids: CASSGGLRQPQHF. The whole variable domain, remainder taken from reference TRBV28 and TRBJ1-5, is DVKVTQSSRYLVKRTGEKVFLECVQDMDHENMFWYRQDPGLGLRLIYFSYDVKMKEKGDIPEGYSVSREKKERFSLILESASTNQTSMYLCASSGGLRQPQHFGDGTRLSIL.

By share, this clone counts as medium-sized. V is TRBV28 and J is TRBJ2-7; maybe TRBD1 (5 bases). The germline V gene encodes CDR1 MDHEN and CDR2 SYDVKM. V lost 2 bases to trimming and J lost 2 bases, with 10 bases between them. This CDR3 region has 14 residues. The CDR3 DNA follows: TGTGCCAGCAGTTTACCGACAGAGGCCTACGAGCAGTACTTC. As protein: CASSLPTEAYEQYF.

To note about this clone: Other DNA sequences from this sample encode an identical CDR3 as well. V is TRBV5-6 and J is TRBJ2-7; tentatively, D is TRBD2 (5 bases). CDR3 length equals 15 residues. Germline V gene lookup returns CDR1 SGHDT and CDR2 YYEEEE. V was cut by 4 bases and J by 0 bases, with 14 bases left in between. This CDR3 is CASSSGRALSYEQYF. In DNA form, the CDR3 reads TGTGCCAGCAGCAGCGGTAGGGCTCTCTCCTACGAGCAGTACTTC.

This chain uses TRBV7-6 with TRBJ2-1; 8 bases fit TRBD1. The CDR3 runs 16 residues. V lost 4 bases, J lost 8 bases, and 13 bases stayed unmatched. In germline, CDR1 is SGHVS, CDR2 FNYEAQ. CDR3 in DNA: TGTGCCAGCAGCTACACGCAAGGGGACAGGAGCGATGAGCAGTTCTTC. It specifies CASSYTQGDRSDEQFF. Filled out from reference TRBV7-6 and TRBJ2-1, the complete variable domain reads GAGVSQSPRYKVTKRGQDVALRCDPISGHVSLYWYRQALGQGPEFLTYFNYEAQQDKSGLPNDRFSAERPEGSISTLTIQRTEQRDSAMYRCASSYTQGDRSDEQFFGPGTRLTVL.

The rearrangement uses TRBV5-4 and TRBJ2-7; D perhaps matches TRBD2 (5 bases). This CDR3 is 17 amino acids long. The germline V and J ends were trimmed by 0 bases and 2 bases, with 18 bases remaining between them. Germline V gene sequence: CDR1 SGHNT, CDR2 YYREEE (reference sequence). CDR3 DNA sequence: TGTGCCAGCAGCTTGGAAGTTGAGGGAGTTCCAACCTACGAGCAGTACTTC. It yields the protein CASSLEVEGVPTYEQYF.

CDR3 loop: CASSLTGGSSYEQYF. CDR3 DNA: TGTGCCAGCAGCTTAACGGGCGGGAGTTCCTACGAGCAGTACTTC. The V and J genes are TRBV7-3 and TRBJ2-7, with TRBD2 matching 7 bases. The junction had 3 bases not matched to a gene; V was cut back by 0 bases and J by 1 base. The CDR3 has 15 amino acids. The germline V gene has CDR1 SGHTA and CDR2 FQGTGA.

This chain uses TRBV6-5 with TRBJ1-3, with 10 bases lining up with TRBD1. The CDR3 consists of 12 residues. The ends lost 8 bases at V and 7 bases at J; junction bases unmatched: 2. Germline CDR1 reads MNHEY; CDR2 reads SVGAGI. CDR3 protein: CASSDRGNTIYF. The CDR3 DNA is TGTGCCAGCTCGGACAGGGGGAACACCATATATTTT.